This TCR beta chain was captured in a study of CD8+ T cells in alopecia areata. RNA, once extracted, was reverse transcribed into cDNA for use as the sequencing template. Sequencing was performed with immunoSEQ multiplex PCR; in TCRdb, only in-frame clones are kept and a portion is missing. The repertoire holds around 14,000 clones, with about 57% as singletons. CD4+ cells of roughly five patients were further sorted as CD25+CD127-. The TCR sequence derives from a human donor with alopecia areata. Source material: CD4+ Tregs sorted from blood.

The CDR3 nucleotides are TGTGCCAGCAGCTTAGAAACAGGGAGAGGCTACACCTTC. As protein: CASSLETGRGYTF. The V gene is TRBV7-4, the J gene TRBJ1-2; the D gene is possibly TRBD1 (6 bases). The CDR3 length is 13 residues. Trimming left V 1 base short and J 8 bases short, with 11 bases between. CDR1 and CDR2 (germline): SGHVT, SQSDAQ.